Reported below is one T cell receptor beta chain. Its antigen is currently unknown. Separation by sorting yielded CD4+ and CD8+ T cells from PBMCs. The sample belongs to a study of CD8+ T cells in alopecia areata. Looking at the study overall: Tofacitinib administration to treated patients was oral, at 5 to 10 mg twice daily. For 6 to 18 months, tofacitinib was taken, and 6 months off drug followed. The study's findings and limits: Sharing of TCR sequences between patients (possibly for HLA-related reasons) was less clear than in mice.

RNA, once extracted, was reverse transcribed into cDNA for use as the sequencing template. The table came from immunoSEQ multiplex PCR; TCRdb's copy has only in-frame clones and leaves some out. The table lists around 250,000 clones, roughly 69% of them singletons, with 1.2% in the top ten. This material consisted of CD4+ T cells sorted from blood, taken at week 0. The sequence was collected from a human donor with alopecia areata.

The CDR3 region is CSVTPPGQAAYEQYF. CDR3 DNA: TGCAGCGTAACCCCGCCGGGACAGGCGGCCTACGAGCAGTACTTC. J is TRBJ2-7 and V is TRBV29-1, with TRBD1 matching 8 bases. The CDR3 spans 15 residues. Germline assignment: CDR1 SQVTM and CDR2 ANQGSEA. V was pared by 6 bases and J by 2 bases, with 12 bases of the junction left unmatched.